A selection of T cell receptor beta chains follows, all from one sample in a study of T-cell reconstitution after alpha-beta-depleted transplantation in children. TCRdb ran MiXCR on the PCR reads and lists one entry per CDR3 protein. Among hundreds of thousands of distinct CDR3 sequences listed, about 10% were seen once. The source material was PBMCs from the stem cell graft donor, sampled from the stem cell graft. These receptors were collected from a human donor who donated a stem cell graft to a child with acute myeloid leukemia. CDR3s include the opening cysteine and the closing phenylalanine or tryptophan. Each record gives: V gene, D gene, J gene, clone size, CDR3 protein, CDR3 DNA. D genes are given only for firm matches. Not all rows give a size; the values are once, few, many and, for expanded clones, a class.

v_gene: TRBV7-3
d_gene: .
j_gene: TRBJ2-3
abundance: few
CDR3aa: CASSRGAQADTQYF
CDR3nt: TGTGCCAGCAGCAGGGGGGCGCAGGCAGATACGCAGTATTTT

v_gene: TRBV12-3/TRBV12-4
d_gene: TRBD2
j_gene: TRBJ2-3
abundance: .
CDR3aa: CASIPSGGSTDTQYF
CDR3nt: TGTGCCAGCATACCTAGCGGGGGAAGCACAGATACGCAGTATTTT

v_gene: TRBV7-8
d_gene: .
j_gene: TRBJ2-1
abundance: many
CDR3aa: CASSSWDHNNEQFF
CDR3nt: TGTGCCAGCAGCTCGTGGGACCACAACAATGAGCAGTTCTTC

v_gene: TRBV28
d_gene: .
j_gene: TRBJ1-1
abundance: few
CDR3aa: CASSLSPQIYTEAFF
CDR3nt: TGTGCCAGCAGTCTCAGCCCCCAGATTTACACTGAAGCTTTCTTT

v_gene: TRBV7-2
d_gene: TRBD2
j_gene: TRBJ2-5
abundance: .
CDR3aa: CASSLAHGGGPSGTQYF
CDR3nt: TGTGCCAGCAGCTTAGCGCATGGGGGAGGGCCCTCGGGGACCCAGTACTTC

v_gene: TRBV7-9
d_gene: .
j_gene: TRBJ2-7
abundance: .
CDR3aa: CASSLASADYEQYF
CDR3nt: TGTGCCAGCAGCTTAGCTAGCGCAGACTACGAGCAGTACTTC

v_gene: TRBV25-1
d_gene: .
j_gene: TRBJ2-7
abundance: few
CDR3aa: CASSGPREGQKAYEQYF
CDR3nt: TGTGCCAGCAGTGGCCCGAGGGAGGGACAAAAAGCCTACGAGCAGTACTTC

v_gene: TRBV9
d_gene: TRBD1
j_gene: TRBJ2-2
abundance: .
CDR3aa: CASSGGTGNTGELFF
CDR3nt: TGTGCCAGCAGCGGGGGGACAGGGAACACCGGGGAGCTGTTTTTT

v_gene: TRBV28
d_gene: .
j_gene: TRBJ2-4
abundance: few
CDR3aa: CASSQQGTAKNIQYF
CDR3nt: TGTGCCAGCAGTCAACAGGGTACGGCCAAAAACATTCAGTACTTC

v_gene: TRBV20-1
d_gene: .
j_gene: TRBJ1-2
abundance: many
CDR3aa: CSAGTDYGYTF
CDR3nt: TGCAGTGCTGGGACGGACTATGGCTACACCTTC

v_gene: TRBV20-1
d_gene: TRBD2
j_gene: TRBJ2-3
abundance: .
CDR3aa: CSASSRTSRDTQYF
CDR3nt: TGCAGTGCTTCCTCTAGGACTAGCAGAGATACGCAGTATTTT

v_gene: TRBV6-8
d_gene: .
j_gene: TRBJ2-2
abundance: .
CDR3aa: CASPRHGGRDSNTGELFF
CDR3nt: TGTGCCAGCCCCCGCCACGGGGGTCGGGACAGTAACACCGGGGAGCTGTTTTTT

v_gene: TRBV20-1
d_gene: TRBD2
j_gene: TRBJ2-3
abundance: few
CDR3aa: CSARGQRDYTDTQYF
CDR3nt: TGCAGTGCTAGAGGCCAGCGGGATTACACAGATACGCAGTATTTT

v_gene: TRBV10-3
d_gene: TRBD2
j_gene: TRBJ2-3
abundance: few
CDR3aa: CAISRTSDPPDTQYF
CDR3nt: TGTGCCATCAGCCGCACTAGCGACCCTCCAGATACGCAGTATTTT

v_gene: TRBV18
d_gene: .
j_gene: TRBJ1-2
abundance: .
CDR3aa: CASSRKGNFYGYTF
CDR3nt: TGTGCCAGCTCACGGAAGGGCAACTTCTATGGCTACACCTTC

v_gene: TRBV7-2
d_gene: .
j_gene: TRBJ2-7
abundance: .
CDR3aa: CASSRGPGRANEQYF
CDR3nt: TGTGCCAGCAGCCGGGGGCCGGGGAGGGCAAACGAGCAGTACTTC

v_gene: TRBV10-3
d_gene: TRBD1
j_gene: TRBJ2-1
abundance: .
CDR3aa: CAISPTGDEQFF
CDR3nt: TGTGCCATCAGCCCGACAGGGGATGAGCAGTTCTTC

v_gene: TRBV28
d_gene: TRBD2
j_gene: TRBJ2-4
abundance: .
CDR3aa: CASSFREGKNIQYF
CDR3nt: TGTGCCAGCAGTTTCCGGGAGGGCAAAAACATTCAGTACTTC

v_gene: TRBV4-2
d_gene: TRBD1
j_gene: TRBJ2-1
abundance: many
CDR3aa: CASSLQDRFDNEQFF
CDR3nt: TGTGCCAGCAGCCTTCAGGACAGGTTCGACAATGAGCAGTTCTTC

v_gene: TRBV27
d_gene: .
j_gene: TRBJ2-1
abundance: many
CDR3aa: CASYSGSSYNEQFF
CDR3nt: TGTGCCAGCTATAGCGGTAGCTCCTACAATGAGCAGTTCTTC

v_gene: TRBV20-1
d_gene: .
j_gene: TRBJ2-3
abundance: .
CDR3aa: CSAPFGGVGTDTQYF
CDR3nt: TGCAGTGCCCCCTTCGGGGGAGTGGGGACAGATACGCAGTATTTT

v_gene: TRBV10-3
d_gene: TRBD2
j_gene: TRBJ2-3
abundance: many
CDR3aa: CAIGTSGTDTQYF
CDR3nt: TGTGCCATCGGGACTAGCGGCACAGATACGCAGTATTTT

v_gene: TRBV12-3/TRBV12-4
d_gene: TRBD2
j_gene: TRBJ2-1
abundance: .
CDR3aa: CASSLAGLAGEANEQFF
CDR3nt: TGTGCCAGCAGTTTAGCGGGTCTAGCGGGAGAGGCCAATGAGCAGTTCTTC

v_gene: TRBV6-5
d_gene: .
j_gene: TRBJ2-1
abundance: many
CDR3aa: CASSYPAQGLYNEQFF
CDR3nt: TGTGCCAGCAGTTACCCGGCGCAAGGACTATACAATGAGCAGTTCTTC

v_gene: TRBV2
d_gene: .
j_gene: TRBJ2-3
abundance: .
CDR3aa: CASSDGTTPVTDTQYF
CDR3nt: TGTGCCAGCAGTGACGGGACCACCCCCGTCACAGATACGCAGTATTTT

v_gene: TRBV29-1
d_gene: TRBD1
j_gene: TRBJ1-3
abundance: few
CDR3aa: CSVERGQNTIYF
CDR3nt: TGCAGCGTTGAGAGGGGACAGAACACCATATATTTT

v_gene: TRBV9
d_gene: .
j_gene: TRBJ2-7
abundance: few
CDR3aa: CASSVGFSSYEQYF
CDR3nt: TGTGCCAGCAGCGTAGGTTTCAGCTCCTACGAGCAGTACTTC

v_gene: TRBV29-1
d_gene: TRBD2
j_gene: TRBJ2-4
abundance: few
CDR3aa: CSVEGRDGFTNIQYF
CDR3nt: TGCAGCGTTGAGGGGAGGGACGGGTTTACGAACATTCAGTACTTC

v_gene: TRBV30
d_gene: .
j_gene: TRBJ1-1
abundance: many
CDR3aa: CAWSRLNTEAFF
CDR3nt: TGTGCCTGGAGCAGGTTGAACACTGAAGCTTTCTTT

v_gene: TRBV20-1
d_gene: TRBD2
j_gene: TRBJ2-1
abundance: many
CDR3aa: CSALTLSLAGVLHNEQFF
CDR3nt: TGCAGTGCTCTCACACTTTCTTTAGCGGGAGTGTTACACAATGAGCAGTTCTTC

v_gene: TRBV10-3
d_gene: .
j_gene: TRBJ2-3
abundance: .
CDR3aa: CAITERNTDTQYF
CDR3nt: TGTGCCATCACGGAAAGAAACACAGATACGCAGTATTTT

v_gene: TRBV20-1
d_gene: .
j_gene: TRBJ2-4
abundance: .
CDR3aa: CSARDPQGPAKNIQYF
CDR3nt: TGCAGTGCTAGAGATCCTCAGGGTCCAGCCAAAAACATTCAGTACTTC

v_gene: TRBV15
d_gene: TRBD2
j_gene: TRBJ2-3
abundance: .
CDR3aa: CATSRELAQDTQYF
CDR3nt: TGTGCCACCAGCAGAGAACTAGCGCAAGATACGCAGTATTTT

v_gene: TRBV7-2
d_gene: TRBD1
j_gene: TRBJ2-2
abundance: few
CDR3aa: CASSALGDRKNTGELFF
CDR3nt: TGTGCCAGCAGCGCATTGGGGGACAGGAAGAACACCGGGGAGCTGTTTTTT

v_gene: TRBV6-1
d_gene: .
j_gene: TRBJ1-4
abundance: many
CDR3aa: CASSGTNRAEKLFF
CDR3nt: TGTGCCAGCAGTGGAACTAACAGGGCTGAAAAACTGTTTTTT

v_gene: TRBV28
d_gene: .
j_gene: TRBJ1-1
abundance: few
CDR3aa: CASSKLDLGNTEAFF
CDR3nt: TGTGCCAGCAGCAAACTTGACCTTGGGAACACTGAAGCTTTCTTT

v_gene: TRBV28
d_gene: .
j_gene: TRBJ2-7
abundance: few
CDR3aa: CASSILQASSYEQYF
CDR3nt: TGTGCCAGCAGTATCCTACAGGCGAGCTCCTACGAGCAGTACTTC

v_gene: TRBV12-3/TRBV12-4
d_gene: .
j_gene: TRBJ1-1
abundance: .
CDR3aa: CASSFARDTEAFF
CDR3nt: TGTGCCAGCAGTTTTGCGAGGGACACTGAAGCTTTCTTT

v_gene: TRBV7-8
d_gene: TRBD1
j_gene: TRBJ2-3
abundance: .
CDR3aa: CASSTEPGQVPRADTQYF
CDR3nt: TGTGCCAGCAGTACCGAACCGGGACAGGTTCCGCGGGCAGATACGCAGTATTTT

v_gene: TRBV19
d_gene: .
j_gene: TRBJ1-5
abundance: few
CDR3aa: CASSGMWSDQPQHF
CDR3nt: TGTGCCAGTAGCGGGATGTGGTCGGATCAGCCCCAGCATTTT

v_gene: TRBV27
d_gene: .
j_gene: TRBJ2-1
abundance: many
CDR3aa: CASSPWGVRDGEQFF
CDR3nt: TGTGCCAGCAGTCCATGGGGAGTTAGGGACGGTGAGCAGTTCTTC

v_gene: TRBV29-1
d_gene: TRBD1
j_gene: TRBJ1-1
abundance: few
CDR3aa: CSVRPGTGVGTEAFF
CDR3nt: TGCAGCGTCCGTCCCGGGACAGGGGTTGGCACTGAAGCTTTCTTT

v_gene: TRBV27
d_gene: .
j_gene: TRBJ1-1
abundance: .
CDR3aa: CASSPKGVNTEAFF
CDR3nt: TGTGCCAGCAGTCCCAAGGGGGTGAACACTGAAGCTTTCTTT

v_gene: TRBV12-3/TRBV12-4
d_gene: .
j_gene: TRBJ2-7
abundance: few
CDR3aa: CASSSVTLSYEQYF
CDR3nt: TGTGCCAGCAGTTCGGTGACACTCTCCTACGAGCAGTACTTC

v_gene: TRBV29-1
d_gene: TRBD2
j_gene: TRBJ2-3
abundance: .
CDR3aa: CSVLAGRPPDTQYF
CDR3nt: TGCAGCGTGTTAGCGGGAAGGCCCCCAGATACGCAGTATTTT

v_gene: TRBV3-1
d_gene: .
j_gene: TRBJ1-1
abundance: .
CDR3aa: CASSQPGRGTEAFF
CDR3nt: TGTGCCAGCAGCCAGCCCGGGAGGGGGACTGAAGCTTTCTTT

v_gene: TRBV12-3/TRBV12-4
d_gene: .
j_gene: TRBJ1-2
abundance: few
CDR3aa: CASSLEAGPVNYGYTF
CDR3nt: TGTGCCAGCAGTTTAGAGGCAGGGCCTGTTAACTATGGCTACACCTTC

v_gene: TRBV20-1
d_gene: .
j_gene: TRBJ2-7
abundance: .
CDR3aa: CSAAQGPVIF
CDR3nt: TGCAGTGCAGCACAGGGCCCAGTTATCTTC

v_gene: TRBV11-2
d_gene: .
j_gene: TRBJ2-1
abundance: few
CDR3aa: CASRTPQGLYNEQFF
CDR3nt: TGTGCCAGCAGGACCCCCCAAGGCCTCTACAATGAGCAGTTCTTC

v_gene: TRBV30
d_gene: .
j_gene: TRBJ1-2
abundance: few
CDR3aa: CAWSRPGVIWVGGYTF
CDR3nt: TGTGCCTGGAGTCGGCCAGGGGTTATATGGGTAGGGGGCTACACCTTC